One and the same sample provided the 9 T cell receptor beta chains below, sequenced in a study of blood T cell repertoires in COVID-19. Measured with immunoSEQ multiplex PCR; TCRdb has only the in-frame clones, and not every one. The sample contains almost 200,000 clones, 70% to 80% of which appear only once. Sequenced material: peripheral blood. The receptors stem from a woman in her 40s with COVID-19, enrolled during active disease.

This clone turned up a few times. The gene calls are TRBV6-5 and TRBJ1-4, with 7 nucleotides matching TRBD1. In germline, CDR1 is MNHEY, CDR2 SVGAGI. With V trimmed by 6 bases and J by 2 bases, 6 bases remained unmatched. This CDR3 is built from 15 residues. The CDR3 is CASRLSGQTNEKLFF. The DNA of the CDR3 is TGTGCCAGCAGGTTATCGGGACAGACTAATGAAAAACTGTTTTTT.

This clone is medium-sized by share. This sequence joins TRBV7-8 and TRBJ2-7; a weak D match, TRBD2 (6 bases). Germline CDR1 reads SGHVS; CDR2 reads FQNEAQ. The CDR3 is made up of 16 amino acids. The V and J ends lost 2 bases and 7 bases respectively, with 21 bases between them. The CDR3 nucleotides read TGTGCCAGCAGCTTAAGATCCACGGGAGTGTTGCGGGAGCAGTACTTC. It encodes CASSLRSTGVLREQYF.

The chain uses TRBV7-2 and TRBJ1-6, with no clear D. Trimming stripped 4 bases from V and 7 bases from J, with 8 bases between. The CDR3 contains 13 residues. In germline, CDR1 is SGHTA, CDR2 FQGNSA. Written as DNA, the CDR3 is TGTGCCAGCAGCTCCGGGTACAATTCACCCCTCCACTTT. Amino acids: CASSSGYNSPLHF.

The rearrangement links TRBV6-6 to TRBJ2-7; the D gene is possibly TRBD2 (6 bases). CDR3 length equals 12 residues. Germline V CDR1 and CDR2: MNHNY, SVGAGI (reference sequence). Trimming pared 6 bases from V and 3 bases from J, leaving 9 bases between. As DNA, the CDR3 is TGTGCCAGCAGCCAGGGAGGCTACGAGCAGTACTTC. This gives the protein CASSQGGYEQYF.

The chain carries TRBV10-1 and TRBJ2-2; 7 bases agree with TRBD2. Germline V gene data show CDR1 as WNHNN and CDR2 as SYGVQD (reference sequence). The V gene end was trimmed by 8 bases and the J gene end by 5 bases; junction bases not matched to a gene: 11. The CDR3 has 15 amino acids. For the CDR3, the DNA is TGCGCCAGCTCAGGAGCGGGGACTGAAACCGGGGAGCTGTTTTTT. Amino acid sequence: CASSGAGTETGELFF.

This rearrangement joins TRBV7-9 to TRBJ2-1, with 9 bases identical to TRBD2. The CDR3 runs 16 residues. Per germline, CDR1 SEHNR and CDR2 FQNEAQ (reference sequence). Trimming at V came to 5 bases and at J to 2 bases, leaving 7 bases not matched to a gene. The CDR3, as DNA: TGTGCCAGCAGCCTCGGACTAGCGATTACCTACAATGAGCAGTTCTTC. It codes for CASSLGLAITYNEQFF.

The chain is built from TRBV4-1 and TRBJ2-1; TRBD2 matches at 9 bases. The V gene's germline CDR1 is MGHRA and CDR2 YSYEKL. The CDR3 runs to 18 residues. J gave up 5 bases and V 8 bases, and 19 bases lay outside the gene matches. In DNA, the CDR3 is TGCGCCAGCCAGAAACTCCCGACTAGCGGAGCCCCCCACAATGAGCAGTTCTTC. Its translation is CASQKLPTSGAPHNEQFF.

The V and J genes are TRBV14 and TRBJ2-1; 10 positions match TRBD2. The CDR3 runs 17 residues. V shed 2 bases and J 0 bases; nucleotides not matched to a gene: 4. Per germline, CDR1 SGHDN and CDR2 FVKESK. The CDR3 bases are TGTGCCAGCAGCCAAAGGGGACTAGCGACCTCCTACAATGAGCAGTTCTTC. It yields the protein CASSQRGLATSYNEQFF.

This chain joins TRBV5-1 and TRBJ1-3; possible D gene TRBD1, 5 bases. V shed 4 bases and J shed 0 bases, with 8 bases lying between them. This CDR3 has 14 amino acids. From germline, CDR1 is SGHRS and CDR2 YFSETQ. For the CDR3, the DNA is TGCGCCAGCAGCCCGGGGGGCTCTGGAAACACCATATATTTT. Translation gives CASSPGGSGNTIYF.